This T cell receptor beta chain was identified in a study of blood T cell repertoires in COVID-19. Germline V gene lookup returns CDR1 SGHRS and CDR2 YFSETQ. The CDR3 extends over 16 amino acids. V lost 4 bases and J 1 base, leaving 17 bases between the germline ends. Data came from immunoSEQ multiplex PCR; TCRdb stores just in-frame clones and leaves some out. The sample shows approximately 490,000 clones, roughly nine tenths of them seen only once. The gene calls are TRBV5-1 and TRBJ1-2; D possibly corresponds to TRBD1 (6 bases). Sequencing used PBMCs or T cells enriched from blood (not recorded which). The source is a woman aged 18-29 years who had recovered from COVID-19. The CDR3 DNA reads TGCGCCAGCAGCCTCGCCCCGACAGGCCTTAACTATGGCTACACCTTC. Amino acids: CASSLAPTGLNYGYTF.